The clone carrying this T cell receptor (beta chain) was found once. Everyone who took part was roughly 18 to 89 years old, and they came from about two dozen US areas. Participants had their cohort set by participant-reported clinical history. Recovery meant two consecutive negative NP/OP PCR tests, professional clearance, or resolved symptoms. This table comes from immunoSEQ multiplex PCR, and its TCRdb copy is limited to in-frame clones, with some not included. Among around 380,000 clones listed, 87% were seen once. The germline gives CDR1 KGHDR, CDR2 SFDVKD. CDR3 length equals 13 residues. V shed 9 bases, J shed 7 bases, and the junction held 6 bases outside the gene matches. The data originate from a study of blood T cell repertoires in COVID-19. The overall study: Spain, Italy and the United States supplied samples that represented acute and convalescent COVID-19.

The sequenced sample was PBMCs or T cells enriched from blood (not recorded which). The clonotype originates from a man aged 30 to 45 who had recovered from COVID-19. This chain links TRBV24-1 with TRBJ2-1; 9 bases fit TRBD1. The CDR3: CATRDRVRNEQFF. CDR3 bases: TGTGCCACCCGGGACAGGGTCAGGAATGAGCAGTTCTTC.